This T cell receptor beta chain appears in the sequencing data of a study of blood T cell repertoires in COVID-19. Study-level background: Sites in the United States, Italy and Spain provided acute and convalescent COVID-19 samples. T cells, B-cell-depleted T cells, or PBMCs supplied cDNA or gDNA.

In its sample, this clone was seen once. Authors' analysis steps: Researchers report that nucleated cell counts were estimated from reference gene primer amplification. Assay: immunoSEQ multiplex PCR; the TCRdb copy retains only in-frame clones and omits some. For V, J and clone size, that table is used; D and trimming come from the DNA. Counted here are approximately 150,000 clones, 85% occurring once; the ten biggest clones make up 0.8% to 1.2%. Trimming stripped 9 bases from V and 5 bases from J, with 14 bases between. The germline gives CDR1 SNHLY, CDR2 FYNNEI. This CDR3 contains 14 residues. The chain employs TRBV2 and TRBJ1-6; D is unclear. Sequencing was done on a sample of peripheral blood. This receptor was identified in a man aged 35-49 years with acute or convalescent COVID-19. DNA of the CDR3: TGTGCCAGTCTCCGGGGAACCAATAATTCACCCCTCCACTTT. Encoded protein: CASLRGTNNSPLHF.